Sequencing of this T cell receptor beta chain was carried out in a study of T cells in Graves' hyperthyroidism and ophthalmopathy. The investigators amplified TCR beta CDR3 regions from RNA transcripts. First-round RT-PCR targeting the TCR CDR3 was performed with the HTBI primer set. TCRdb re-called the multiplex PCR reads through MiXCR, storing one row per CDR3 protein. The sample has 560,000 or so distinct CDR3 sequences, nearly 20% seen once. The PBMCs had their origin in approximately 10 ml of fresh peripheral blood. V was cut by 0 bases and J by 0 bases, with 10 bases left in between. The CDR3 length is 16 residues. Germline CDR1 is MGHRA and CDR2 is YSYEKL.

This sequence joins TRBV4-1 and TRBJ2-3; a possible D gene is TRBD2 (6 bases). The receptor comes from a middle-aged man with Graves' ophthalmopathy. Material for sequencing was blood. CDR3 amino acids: CASSQERRGSTDTQYF. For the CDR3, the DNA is TGCGCCAGCAGCCAAGAGCGGCGGGGAAGCACAGATACGCAGTATTTT.